These 7 T cell receptor beta chains originate from one sample sequenced in a study of T cells in narcolepsy. TCRdb's table, derived via immunoSEQ multiplex PCR, lists solely in-frame clones and lacks some. This sample yields about 10,000 clones, of which approximately 70% are seen a single time; 22% belongs to the top ten. The sample consisted of CD45RA- memory CD8+ T cells from PBMCs. All receptors come from a human donor with narcolepsy.

The rearrangement links TRBV12-2 to TRBJ2-5; TRBD2 is taken as the D call from the table, unchecked against the DNA. TRBV12-2 represents a pseudogene. The CDR3 contains 18 residues. Written as DNA, the CDR3 is TGTGCAAGTCGCTTAAGGGGACTAGCGGGAGGGTGGGAAGAGACCCAGTACTTC. Protein product: CASRLRGLAGGWEETQYF.

J is TRBJ1-1 and V is TRBV9; D not certain. The germline V and J ends were trimmed by 6 bases and 4 bases, with 16 bases remaining between them. In germline, CDR1 is SGDLS, CDR2 YYNGEE. This CDR3 spans 14 amino acids. CDR3 nucleotides: TGTGCCAGCAACCCGTGGTCGGGGTCCACTGAAGCTTTCTTT. Amino acid sequence: CASNPWSGSTEAFF.

The chain couples TRBV5-5 to TRBJ1-1; TRBD1 is a possible D gene (5 bases). V gave up 3 bases and J gave up 4 bases, with 13 bases separating them. CDR1 is SGHKS and CDR2 is YYEKEE in the germline V gene (reference sequence). The CDR3 covers 14 residues. CDR3 amino acids: CASSSRRGVTEAFF. The CDR3 DNA sequence: TGTGCCAGCAGCTCCCGAAGGGGAGTCACTGAAGCTTTCTTT. Supplemented by reference TRBV5-5 and TRBJ1-1, the full variable domain reads DAGVTQSPTHLIKTRGQQVTLRCSPISGHKSVSWYQQVLGQGPQFIFQYYEKEERGRGNFPDRFSARQFPNYSSELNVNALLLGDSALYLCASSSRRGVTEAFFGQGTRLTVV.

This clone was observed a single time. The chain recombines TRBV4-3 with TRBJ2-1; TRBD1 agrees at 9 bases. Unmatched junction bases numbered 6, after V lost 3 bases and J lost 6 bases. Germline V gene data show CDR1 as LGHNA and CDR2 as YSLEER. The CDR3 is 15 residues long. The CDR3 is CASSQWDRDLNEQFF. CDR3 coding DNA: TGCGCCAGCAGCCAGTGGGACAGGGATCTCAATGAGCAGTTCTTC.

The rearrangement links TRBV6-4 to TRBJ1-3; 7 bases agree with TRBD1. J lost 2 bases, V lost 2 bases, and 9 bases had no gene match. The CDR3 sequence is 17 residues long. Germline-derived CDR1 and CDR2 are MRHNA and SNTAGT. The CDR3 loop reads CASSDASLTGTGNTIYF. CDR3 DNA sequence: TGTGCCAGCAGTGACGCGAGCCTGACAGGGACTGGAAACACCATATATTTT.

The V and J genes are TRBV10-3 and TRBJ2-5; the D gene is possibly TRBD1 (6 bases). TRBJ2-7 matches the DNA end more closely, so the J call is doubtful. Germline CDR1 reads ENHRY; CDR2 reads SYGVKD. This CDR3 has 15 amino acids. DNA of the CDR3: TGTGCCATCAGTGGGAATGCCGGGACACCGTACGAGCAGTACTTC. Its protein product is CAISGNAGTPYEQYF.

The table lists this clone with a few counts. The chain has TRBV2 and TRBJ2-5; D unclear. In germline, CDR1 is SNHLY, CDR2 FYNNEI. The V end was cut by 3 bases, the J end by 0 bases, with 8 bases between. The CDR3 extends over 14 amino acids. In nucleotides, the CDR3 is TGTGCCAGCAGTGAGGGATCGTACCAAGAGACCCAGTACTTC. It specifies CASSEGSYQETQYF.